This TCR beta chain was retrieved from a study of early stage breast cancer tumors. Study as a whole: Of some 16 invasive breast tumors, 11 to 12 were hormone receptor-positive, HER2-negative.

Concerning this clone: No antigen is known for it.

Produced via immunoSEQ multiplex PCR; TCRdb's table is partial and in-frame only. The table lists roughly 14,000 clones, 70% to 85% of them singletons. With 2 bases removed from V and 6 bases from J, the gap between germline ends came to 11 bases. CDR1 and CDR2 (germline): SGHRS, YFSETQ. CDR3 length equals 13 residues. Sampling of the adjacent normal breast tissue occurred roughly 1.9-4.5 cm from the tumor. Study-wide results and caveats: Tumors had 2 to 3-fold higher T cell density and higher clonality than adjacent normal breast tissue. Tumor and normal breast were distinguished via blood comparison in about 85% of the 16 patients.

Input material: normal breast tissue next to the tumor. The sequence was obtained from a person between 30 and 45 years old with breast cancer. V is TRBV5-1 and J is TRBJ1-2; no firm D call. The CDR3, as DNA: TGCGCCAGCAGCTTAGAAGGTTTTGATGGCTACACCTTC. Its protein is CASSLEGFDGYTF.